The 14 T cell receptor beta chains below were found in one sample sequenced in a study of cytomegalovirus exposure and HLA in healthy donors. The protocol was immunoSEQ multiplex PCR, while the TCRdb copy is restricted to in-frame clones and leaves out a portion. The data hold 200,000 to 250,000 clones, with over 70% observed a single time. Material: PBMCs. These TCRs come from a woman aged 25 to 45 in good health and CMV-seropositive.

The gene calls are TRBV5-4 and TRBJ2-7, with 7 bases fitting TRBD1. This CDR3 spans 14 amino acids. CDR1 is SGHNT and CDR2 is YYREEE in the germline V gene (reference sequence). Trimming cost V 0 bases and J 6 bases; bases outside gene matches: 6. CDR3 protein: CASSLDSAGGEQYF. CDR3 in DNA: TGTGCCAGCAGCTTGGATTCGGCAGGGGGCGAGCAGTACTTC.

This clone was observed a single time. The chain has TRBV20-1 and TRBJ1-4; D possibly corresponds to TRBD1 (5 bases). This CDR3 is built from 11 residues. V lost 3 bases and J 16 bases, leaving 15 bases between the germline ends. CDR1 is DFQATT, CDR2 SNEGSKA, per germline (reference sequence). Here the CDR3 DNA reads TGCAGTGCTAGTAGTTCGGACAAAGGGTTTTTT. Encoded protein: CSASSSDKGFF.

In nucleotides, the CDR3 is TGTGCCTGGAGTGTCATACTGGGGTACGAGCAGTACTTC. As protein: CAWSVILGYEQYF. The V gene is TRBV30, the J gene TRBJ2-7; D unresolved. Germline V CDR1 and CDR2: GTSNPN, SVGIG (reference sequence). The CDR3 extends over 13 amino acids. With 0 bases removed from V and 4 bases from J, the gap between germline ends came to 10 bases. The full variable domain, with the rest looked up from reference TRBV30 and TRBJ2-7, is SQTIHQWPATLVQPVGSPLSLECTVEGTSNPNLYWYRQAAGRGLQLLFYSVGIGQISSEVPQNLSASRPQDRQFILSSKKLLLSDSGFYLCAWSVILGYEQYFGPGTRLTVT.

The chain uses TRBV25-1 and TRBJ1-2, with TRBD1 matching 10 bases. Germline V gene sequence: CDR1 MGHDK, CDR2 SYGVNS. The CDR3 spans 16 residues. Trimming removed 5 bases from V and 4 bases from J; junction bases left unmatched: 10. CDR3 amino acids: CASSRIGDRGLYGYTF. In nucleotides, the CDR3 is TGTGCCAGCAGTCGAATCGGGGACAGGGGCCTCTATGGCTACACCTTC.

The CDR3 nucleotides read TGCAGCGTGGCCGGCAGCTTCTACGAGCAGTACTTC. It yields the protein CSVAGSFYEQYF. The rearrangement uses TRBV29-1 and TRBJ2-7, with no clear D. V gave up 6 bases and J gave up 3 bases, with 12 bases separating them. The CDR3 extends over 12 amino acids. Germline V lookup: CDR1 SQVTM, CDR2 ANQGSEA.

This chain joins TRBV4-3 and TRBJ2-3; 9 bases match TRBD2. Germline values: CDR1 LGHNA, CDR2 YSLEER. The CDR3 covers 15 residues. The J segment lost 3 bases and the V segment lost 4 bases, leaving 5 bases of the junction unmatched. In DNA, the CDR3 is TGCGCCAGCAGCCCCCGGGCGGGGGGGACAGATACGCAGTATTTT. Protein product: CASSPRAGGTDTQYF.

This clone was recorded once. The rearrangement joins TRBV2 to TRBJ2-3, with unresolved D. V lost 5 bases, J lost 0 bases, and 9 bases lay in between. CDR1 SNHLY and CDR2 FYNNEI come from the germline V gene. This CDR3 spans 14 amino acids. The CDR3 loop is CASSYGASTDTQYF. CDR3 DNA sequence: TGTGCCAGCAGTTACGGAGCTAGCACAGATACGCAGTATTTT.

The chain combines TRBV18 with TRBJ2-3; TRBD2 aligns across 11 bases. Germline lookup yields CDR1 KGHSH and CDR2 LQKENI. Trimming took 4 bases from V and 2 from J; bases not matched to a gene: 14. This CDR3 has 19 residues. CDR3 sequence reads: CASSLSLAGGKRDTDTQYF. The CDR3 region has the DNA TGTGCCAGCTCACTTAGTCTAGCGGGAGGAAAGAGAGACACAGATACGCAGTATTTT.

V and J are TRBV9 and TRBJ1-3, with 8 bases identical to TRBD1. The CDR3 loop spans 15 amino acids. The germline CDR1 and CDR2 sequences are SGDLS and YYNGEE. The V gene end was trimmed by 0 bases and the J gene end by 4 bases; junction bases not matched to a gene: 3. CDR3 loop: CASSVGQGAGNTIYF. Written as DNA, the CDR3 is TGTGCCAGCAGCGTAGGTCAGGGGGCCGGAAACACCATATATTTT. The whole variable domain, filled in from reference TRBV9 and TRBJ1-3, reads DSGVTQTPKHLITATGQRVTLRCSPRSGDLSVYWYQQSLDQGLQFLIQYYNGEERAKGNILERFSAQQFPDLHSELNLSSLELGDSALYFCASSVGQGAGNTIYFGEGSWLTVV.

The gene calls are TRBV7-8 and TRBJ2-1; 12 bases agree with TRBD2. Germline V CDR1 and CDR2: SGHVS, FQNEAQ. This CDR3 has 15 residues. J gave up 14 bases and V 8 bases, and 16 bases lay outside the gene matches. The CDR3 here is CASFRGRTSGRPEFF. CDR3 bases: TGTGCCAGCTTCCGAGGGCGAACTAGCGGGAGGCCTGAGTTCTTC.

The V and J genes are TRBV10-3 and TRBJ2-3; 14 bases line up with TRBD2. The CDR3 is 15 residues long. Germline-derived CDR1 and CDR2 are ENHRY and SYGVKD. V trimming: 5 bases; J trimming: 3 bases; junction bases outside the gene matches: 1. The CDR3 here is CAISRLAGGTDTQYF. CDR3 in DNA: TGTGCCATCAGTAGACTAGCGGGAGGGACAGATACGCAGTATTTT.

The chain links TRBV6-5 to TRBJ2-7, with D hard to call. Germline CDR1 MNHEY, CDR2 SVGAGI. CDR3 length: 14 amino acids. Trimming removed 0 bases from V and 4 bases from J, with 10 bases in between. CDR3 coding DNA: TGTGCCAGCAGTTACTCGATTTGGGGATACGAGCAGTACTTC. Its protein is CASSYSIWGYEQYF.

This clone was counted a few times. V is TRBV6-6 and J is TRBJ2-5; either TRBD1 or TRBD2 may supply D (6 bases each). Between the trimmed V and J ends, which lost 9 bases and 7 bases, there was a span of 21 bases. The germline V gene has CDR1 MNHNY and CDR2 SVGAGI (reference sequence). The CDR3 is made up of 14 amino acids. The CDR3 reads CASHGGGDMGTQYF. For the CDR3, the DNA is TGTGCCAGTCATGGAGGGGGAGATATGGGGACCCAGTACTTC.

As DNA, the CDR3 is TGTGCCAGCAGCTGGGACGGCGAAAACACTGAAGCTTTCTTT. Protein product: CASSWDGENTEAFF. The chain carries TRBV25-1 and TRBJ1-1; D possibly corresponds to TRBD1 (5 bases). Trimming took 6 bases from V and 2 from J, leaving 13 bases between them. Germline CDR1 and CDR2: MGHDK and SYGVNS. The CDR3 runs 14 residues.